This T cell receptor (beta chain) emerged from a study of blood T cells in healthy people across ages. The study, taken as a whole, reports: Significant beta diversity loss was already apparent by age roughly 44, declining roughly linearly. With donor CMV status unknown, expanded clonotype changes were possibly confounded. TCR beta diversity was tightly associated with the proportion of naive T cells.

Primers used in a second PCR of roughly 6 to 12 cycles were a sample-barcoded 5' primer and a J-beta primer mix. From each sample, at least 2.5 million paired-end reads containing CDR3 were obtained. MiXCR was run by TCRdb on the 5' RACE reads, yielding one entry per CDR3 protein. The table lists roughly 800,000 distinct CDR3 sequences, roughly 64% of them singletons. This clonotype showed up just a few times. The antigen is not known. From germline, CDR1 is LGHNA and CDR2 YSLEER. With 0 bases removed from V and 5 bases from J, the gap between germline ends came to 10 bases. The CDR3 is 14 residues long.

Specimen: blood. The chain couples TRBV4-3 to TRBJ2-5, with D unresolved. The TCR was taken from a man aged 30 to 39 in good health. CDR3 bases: TGCGCCAGCAGCCAAGAATGGACGGGCGAGACCCAGTACTTC. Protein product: CASSQEWTGETQYF.